A selection of T cell receptor beta chains follows, all from one sample in a study of metastatic and nonmetastatic thyroid tumors. TCRdb recomputed clones from the PCR reads via MiXCR. Of roughly 46,000 clones listed, around 23% are singletons. Sequencing used blood. Receptors originate from a male donor with papillary thyroid cancer or a benign thyroid nodule (not recorded which). Some clones in this sample may be carry-over from other donors' samples. Both conserved end residues are part of each CDR3. D genes are given only for firm matches. A clone size is listed for some rows: how often the clone was seen (once, few, many), or a class if it is expanded.

size	V	J	D	CDR3	DNA
.	TRBV12-3/TRBV12-4	TRBJ1-2	TRBD1	CASSFGTTGYGYTF	TGTGCCAGCAGTTTCGGAACGACAGGGTATGGCTACACCTTC
few	TRBV10-2	TRBJ1-6	TRBD1	CASSEGQGLPLHF	TGCGCCAGCAGTGAGGGACAGGGTCTACCCCTCCACTTT
.	TRBV19	TRBJ1-2	.	CASTNPHGRDYVFTF	TGTGCCAGTACTAACCCCCATGGCAGGGACTATGTCTTCACCTTC
many	TRBV19	TRBJ1-1	.	CASRTGPSAEAFF	TGTGCCAGTAGAACTGGACCTAGCGCTGAAGCTTTCTTT
many	TRBV5-4	TRBJ2-1	TRBD2	CASSFKSGRDNEQFF	TGTGCCAGCAGCTTCAAAAGCGGGAGGGACAATGAGCAGTTCTTC
.	TRBV6-1	TRBJ1-1	.	CASSTRQGSVANTEAFF	TGTGCCAGCAGTACCCGGCAGGGGTCGGTTGCGAACACTGAAGCTTTCTTT
.	TRBV20-1	TRBJ2-7	TRBD2	CSARGMSGATYEQYF	TGCAGTGCTAGAGGGATGAGCGGGGCAACCTACGAGCAGTACTTC
.	TRBV11-1	TRBJ1-6	.	CASSLDDGTYNSPLHF	TGTGCCAGCAGCTTAGACGACGGAACCTATAATTCACCCCTCCACTTT
.	TRBV28	TRBJ2-7	.	CASRAPVSGSYEQYF	TGTGCCAGCAGAGCCCCTGTGTCTGGGTCCTACGAGCAGTACTTC
many	TRBV19	TRBJ1-1	.	CASSARISPMNTEAFF	TGTGCCAGTAGTGCGAGGATTTCTCCTATGAACACTGAAGCTTTCTTT
.	TRBV20-1	TRBJ2-7	TRBD1	CSAHPTGWDEQYF	TGCAGTGCTCACCCGACAGGGTGGGACGAGCAGTACTTC
many	TRBV4-1	TRBJ2-4	.	CASSQGAQQTKTRYF	TGCGCCAGCAGCCAAGGGGCGCAGCAGACTAAAACGAGGTACTTC
many	TRBV9	TRBJ1-2	.	CASSFEGTNYGYTF	TGTGCCAGCAGCTTTGAGGGAACTAACTATGGCTACACCTTC
.	TRBV7-2	TRBJ2-7	TRBD1	CASSQTGSPYEQYF	TGTGCCAGCAGCCAGACAGGGTCACCCTACGAGCAGTACTTC
many	TRBV9	TRBJ1-1	.	CASSVDSPMDTEAFF	TGTGCCAGCAGCGTAGATAGCCCGATGGACACTGAAGCTTTCTTT
few	TRBV6-1	TRBJ1-1	.	CASSEPRGKMNTEAFF	TGTGCCAGCAGTGAACCTAGAGGGAAAATGAACACTGAAGCTTTCTTT
many	TRBV3-1	TRBJ2-3	.	CASSPRAPGLGYF	TGTGCCAGCAGCCCACGCGCCCCGGGACTCGGATATTTT
.	TRBV6-1	TRBJ2-6	.	CASTTGISGANVLTF	TGTGCCAGCACGACGGGGATCTCGGGGGCCAACGTCCTGACTTTC
.	TRBV9	TRBJ2-2	TRBD1	CATRTGNTGELFF	TGTGCCACCCGGACAGGGAACACCGGGGAGCTGTTTTTT
few	TRBV19	TRBJ2-7	.	CASRLQGTYEQYF	TGTGCCAGTAGGTTGCAAGGGACCTACGAGCAGTACTTC
many	TRBV29-1	TRBJ1-2	TRBD1	CSGRTGAGYTF	TGCAGCGGGAGGACAGGGGCCGGCTACACCTTC
medium-sized	TRBV6-5	TRBJ2-7	.	CASSYSRDLVPEQYF	TGTGCCAGCAGTTACTCGCGGGACCTCGTTCCCGAGCAGTACTTC
many	TRBV19	TRBJ1-5	TRBD1	CASSRDRYQPQHF	TGTGCCAGTAGTAGGGACAGATATCAGCCCCAGCATTTT
many	TRBV20-1	TRBJ2-2	TRBD2	CSARDLGRDTGELFF	TGCAGTGCTAGAGATTTGGGGAGGGACACCGGGGAGCTGTTTTTT
many	TRBV11-3	TRBJ2-1	.	CASSLQGGNNEQFF	TGTGCCAGCAGCTTACAGGGGGGAAACAATGAGCAGTTCTTC
many	TRBV6-2/TRBV6-3	TRBJ2-1	TRBD2	CASSYSGGRNEQFF	TGTGCCAGCAGTTACTCTGGCGGGAGAAATGAGCAGTTCTTC
many	TRBV15	TRBJ2-1	TRBD2	CATSRETGTTNEQFF	TGTGCCACCAGCAGGGAGACCGGGACTACGAATGAGCAGTTCTTC
many	TRBV3-1	TRBJ2-7	.	CASSQYSTGSSYEQYF	TGTGCCAGCAGCCAGTACTCGACTGGGAGCTCCTACGAGCAGTACTTC
many	TRBV12-3/TRBV12-4	TRBJ2-2	TRBD1	CASTPRTGTVTGELFF	TGTGCCAGCACCCCGCGGACAGGGACGGTGACCGGGGAGCTGTTTTTT
.	TRBV6-1	TRBJ2-7	.	CASSARAVSSYEQYF	TGTGCCAGCAGTGCCCGGGCCGTAAGCTCCTACGAGCAGTACTTC
.	TRBV28	TRBJ2-7	.	CASSPGYYEQYF	TGTGCCAGCAGCCCGGGTTATTACGAGCAGTACTTC
.	TRBV5-1	TRBJ1-2	.	CAGSLDGKGCTF	TGCGCCGGCAGCTTGGATGGTAAGGGCTGCACCTTC
.	TRBV11-2	TRBJ2-5	.	CASSSEGGGYQETQYF	TGTGCCAGCAGCTCAGAGGGCGGAGGGTACCAAGAGACCCAGTACTTC
medium-sized	TRBV30	TRBJ2-3	TRBD1	CAWSRGRTDTQYF	TGTGCCTGGAGCAGGGGGCGTACAGATACGCAGTATTTT
many	TRBV27	TRBJ2-3	.	CASSDLLVGADTQYF	TGTGCCAGCAGTGATCTGCTTGTCGGCGCAGATACGCAGTATTTT
.	TRBV11-2	TRBJ2-7	.	CASIPISYEQYF	TGTGCCAGCATCCCGATCTCCTACGAGCAGTACTTC
many	TRBV19	TRBJ1-1	.	CATPGQMNTEAFF	TGTGCCACCCCAGGACAGATGAACACTGAAGCTTTCTTT